The clone carrying this T cell receptor (beta chain) was counted a few times. This sample was taken from a study of technical replicates of blood from a handful of donors. Using immunoSEQ multiplex PCR, the repertoire was profiled, and TCRdb retains in-frame clones only, with some absent. The sample has around 60,000 clones, more than 85% seen once; the top ten hold more than 3.5%. Germline V gene data show CDR1 as LGHNA and CDR2 as YSLEER. CDR3 length equals 14 residues. V lost 1 base to trimming and J lost 3 bases, with 10 bases between them. The sequenced sample was PBMCs. The sequence was collected from a human donor in good health. Some clones in this sample may be carry-over from other donors' samples. This chain connects TRBV4-3 to TRBJ2-7, with a weak D call TRBD2 (5 bases). CDR3 sequence reads: CASSQALAGYEQYF. In DNA, the CDR3 is TGCGCCAGCAGCCAAGCGCTAGCTGGCTACGAGCAGTACTTC.